This T cell receptor (beta chain) was found in a study of OX40 agonist ivuxolimab in advanced cancers. The overall study: Three patients, one with hepatocellular carcinoma and two with cutaneous melanoma, responded partially.

The study's findings and limits: Averaged across samples, CD8+ T cells carried more expanded clones than CD4+ did.

Note on this clone: The antigen remains unidentified.

TCRdb's table, derived via immunoSEQ multiplex PCR, lists solely in-frame clones and lacks some. This sample carries some 100,000 clones, around 80% of them seen once, and the ten largest clones take 0.95% to 1.2%. Trimming left V 0 bases short and J 0 bases short, with 9 bases between. Germline CDR1 reads MNHEY; CDR2 reads SVGAGI. This CDR3 comprises 16 residues. This receptor was taken from an adult with an advanced solid tumor such as melanoma, head and neck, liver or kidney cancer. The starting material was CD4+ or CD8+ T cells sorted from blood, obtained in a trial of the OX40 agonist ivuxolimab. The genes are TRBV6-5 and TRBJ1-5; the D is unclear. The CDR3 DNA follows: TGTGCCAGCAGTTACTCGTCGGATTATAGCAATCAGCCCCAGCATTTT. Protein sequence: CASSYSSDYSNQPQHF.